This is a list of T cell receptor beta chains from one sample in a study of T cells in Graves' hyperthyroidism and ophthalmopathy. TCRdb reprocessed the multiplex PCR reads via MiXCR and lists one record per CDR3 protein. The sample includes approximately 530,000 distinct CDR3 sequences, 16% of them seen just once. Sequencing was performed on blood. These receptors all stem from a woman younger than 30 with Graves' hyperthyroidism. The CDR3 runs from the conserved cysteine through the conserved F or W. A D gene is named only where the DNA matches it firmly. Clone size appears in some rows only: once, few, many, or a class for an expanded clone.

d_gene | j_gene | abundance | len | v_gene | CDR3nt | CDR3aa
NA | TRBJ2-2 | NA | 13 | TRBV20-1 | TGCAGTGCCGGGGGCTCGAACACCGGGGAGCTGTTTTTT | CSAGGSNTGELFF
TRBD2 | TRBJ2-7 | few | 15 | TRBV27 | TGTGCCAGCAGTCCCCCCGGGGGGGGCCGGTACGAGCAGTACTTC | CASSPPGGGRYEQYF
NA | TRBJ2-7 | NA | 18 | TRBV28 | TGTGCCAGCAGTCCCTCCCTTCAGGGACACCTGGGGTCCTACGAGCAGTACTTC | CASSPSLQGHLGSYEQYF
TRBD1 | TRBJ1-1 | NA | 15 | TRBV7-9 | TGTGCCAGCAGCTTAGGAGGGACAGTGCTTCCTGAAGCTTTCTTT | CASSLGGTVLPEAFF
NA | TRBJ1-2 | NA | 14 | TRBV12-3/TRBV12-4 | TGTGCCAGCAGCTCCTATGGGAAAGAGGATGGCTACACCTTC | CASSSYGKEDGYTF
NA | TRBJ2-1 | few | 21 | TRBV3-1 | TGTGCCAGCAGCCAAGTTATGTGGAACTCAAGGGCTTTAAGCTCCTACAATGAGCAGTTCTTC | CASSQVMWNSRALSSYNEQFF
NA | TRBJ2-1 | NA | 15 | TRBV6-1 | TGTGCCAGCAGGCCGGGGCACCCCTCCTACAATGAGCAGTTCTTC | CASRPGHPSYNEQFF
TRBD1 | TRBJ2-1 | many | 14 | TRBV7-3 | TGTGCCAGCAGCTTGTCTTCACAGGGGGAAAAGCAGTTCTTC | CASSLSSQGEKQFF
NA | TRBJ2-5 | few | 14 | TRBV7-8 | TGTGCCAGCACACACGGGTTGGGTTCTAGAGCCCAGTACTTC | CASTHGLGSRAQYF
TRBD2 | TRBJ2-1 | NA | 16 | TRBV10-1 | TGCGCCAGCAGGGCCCTTGGCGGGAGCTCCTACAATGAGCAGTTCTTC | CASRALGGSSYNEQFF
TRBD1 | TRBJ1-1 | many | 13 | TRBV4-1 | TGCGCCAGCAGCATCCCCCATGACAGGGAGTCTTTCTTT | CASSIPHDRESFF
NA | TRBJ1-4 | many | 14 | TRBV28 | TGTGCCAGCAGCCTAACCCACACCCTTCGAAAACTGTTTTTT | CASSLTHTLRKLFF
TRBD1 | TRBJ2-1 | many | 16 | TRBV7-8 | TGTGCCAGCATCTTGGGGGCAGGGGGATTCTTTAACGAGCAGTTCTTC | CASILGAGGFFNEQFF
NA | TRBJ2-6 | NA | 16 | TRBV28 | TGTGCCACCTCCGGGACAATGGTTGCAGGGGCCAACGTCCTGACTTTC | CATSGTMVAGANVLTF
NA | TRBJ1-2 | few | 14 | TRBV27 | TGTGCCAGCAGTTTATCGAACGGGGGCTATGGCTACACCTTC | CASSLSNGGYGYTF
NA | TRBJ1-2 | few | 12 | TRBV19 | TGTGCCAGCGGTTCCCCTCTCTATGGCTACACCTTC | CASGSPLYGYTF
NA | TRBJ1-2 | NA | 12 | TRBV12-3/TRBV12-4 | TGTGCCAGCAGGCCCAACAGTGCTGGCTACACCTTC | CASRPNSAGYTF
TRBD1 | TRBJ1-2 | few | 14 | TRBV5-1 | TGCGCCAGCAGCTTGGGGGACAGCCAGCATGGCTACACCTTC | CASSLGDSQHGYTF
TRBD1 | TRBJ2-7 | many | 12 | TRBV2 | TGTGCCAGCGGTCACAGGGGGAACGGGCAGTACTTC | CASGHRGNGQYF
NA | TRBJ1-4 | NA | 16 | TRBV12-3/TRBV12-4 | TGTGCCAGCAGTTTTTTCCTGGGGACCACTAATGAAAAACTGTTTTTT | CASSFFLGTTNEKLFF
NA | TRBJ1-3 | few | 15 | TRBV11-1 | TGTGCCAGCAGCTTAGTCAGAGACTCTGGAAACACCATATATTTT | CASSLVRDSGNTIYF
TRBD2 | TRBJ2-1 | many | 14 | TRBV30 | TGTGCCTGGAGTGGGGCTAGCGGGAGCAATGAGCAGTTCTTC | CAWSGASGSNEQFF
TRBD1 | TRBJ1-1 | many | 17 | TRBV3-1 | TGTGCCAGCAGCCTCCGGACAGGAGGATCGATCTACACTGAAGCTTTCTTT | CASSLRTGGSIYTEAFF